The clone carrying this T cell receptor beta chain was counted many times. No antigen is known for it. These data are taken from a study of CD8+CD57+ T cells in acquired aplastic anemia. Study background: DNA per sorted CD4+ or CD8+ sample ranged roughly 0.19 to 27.4 ug, averaging around 3 ug. On average, healthy donors gave approximately 10 million reads for CD4+ cells. Whole-study results and caveats: Patients versus controls showed no significant CD8+ Simpson's diversity difference. Fewer than 30 CD8+ CDR3 sequences were shared between patients and controls.

J was trimmed by 3 bases and V by 4 bases; bases with no gene match: 2. The CDR3 covers 15 residues. Genomic DNA templated the TCR beta VDJ and CDR3 profiling. TCRdb itself ran the reads through MiXCR, one entry per CDR3 protein. The sample carries about 180,000 distinct CDR3 sequences, around half recorded once. The V gene is TRBV12-3 or TRBV12-4, the J gene TRBJ1-4; TRBD1 aligns across 10 bases. The sequence was collected from a human donor in good health. The source material was sorted CD4+, CD8+, or CD8+CD57+ T cells (not recorded which) from PBMCs. CDR3 region: CASSYGQGANEKLFF. DNA of the CDR3: TGTGCCAGCAGTTACGGACAGGGGGCTAATGAAAAACTGTTTTTT.